These 8 T cell receptor beta chains came from one sample sequenced in a study of blood T cell repertoires in COVID-19. The protocol was immunoSEQ multiplex PCR, while the TCRdb copy is restricted to in-frame clones and leaves out a portion. The sample has some 120,000 clones; just over 85% are singletons. The sample was peripheral blood. All receptors come from a woman aged 50 to 65 with active or convalescent COVID-19.

V usage is TRBV28 and J usage is TRBJ2-3, with D perhaps matching TRBD2 (5 bases). Germline CDR1 is MDHEN and CDR2 is SYDVKM. The V end was cut by 8 bases, the J end by 0 bases, with 18 bases between. The length of the CDR3 is 16 residues. CDR3 in DNA: TGTGCCAGCTTTCCCGCGGAAGGAGGAAGCACAGATACGCAGTATTTT. Translation gives CASFPAEGGSTDTQYF.

This chain uses TRBV5-6 with TRBJ1-5; TRBD1 might be the D (5 bases). The CDR3 is 13 residues long. CDR1 is SGHDT and CDR2 is YYEEEE in the germline V gene. V gave up 0 bases and J gave up 5 bases, with 6 bases separating them. In DNA, the CDR3 is TGTGCCAGCAGCTTGGGGGGGGATCAGCCCCAGCATTTT. Amino acids: CASSLGGDQPQHF.

V and J are TRBV18 and TRBJ2-6; 7 bases match TRBD1. CDR1 and CDR2 from the germline V gene are KGHSH and LQKENI. This CDR3 is built from 16 residues. The ends lost 4 bases at V and 3 bases at J; junction bases unmatched: 6. CDR3 nucleotide sequence: TGTGCCAGCTCACGAGAAGGGGGCTATGGGGCCAACGTCCTGACTTTC. It codes for CASSREGGYGANVLTF.

In this sample, this clone turned up once. The chain has TRBV7-6 and TRBJ2-7; TRBD1 matches at 9 bases. Trimming took 5 bases from V and 4 from J; bases not matched to a gene: 9. CDR1 is SGHVS and CDR2 is FNYEAQ in the germline V gene. The CDR3 spans 15 residues. The CDR3 DNA reads as TGTGCCAGCAGCCAACCGGGACAGGGAACATACGAGCAGTACTTC. This codes for CASSQPGQGTYEQYF.

The chain uses TRBV27 and TRBJ2-7; TRBD1 agrees at 11 bases. Germline lookup yields CDR1 MNHEY and CDR2 SMNVEV (reference sequence). The J segment lost 10 bases and the V segment lost 5 bases, leaving 10 bases of the junction unmatched. The CDR3 is made up of 14 amino acids. The CDR3 nucleotides read TGTGCCAGCAGTGGGGACAGGGGGGGGAGGGCACAGTACTTC. Its protein is CASSGDRGGRAQYF.

This chain connects TRBV27 to TRBJ2-7; TRBD2 is a possible D gene (6 bases). Germline CDR1 MNHEY, CDR2 SMNVEV (reference sequence). The CDR3 sequence is 15 residues long. The V gene lost 3 bases and the J gene lost 3 bases, with 15 bases spanning the gap. As DNA, the CDR3 is TGTGCCAGCAGTTTCTATGGACTAACCAACTACGAGCAGTACTTC. It translates to CASSFYGLTNYEQYF.

The rearrangement links TRBV7-9 to TRBJ2-3, with 13 bases fitting TRBD2. The CDR3 contains 16 residues. The V gene's germline CDR1 is SEHNR and CDR2 FQNEAQ (reference sequence). Germline trimming cut 5 bases from V and 5 bases from J; bases unmatched to any gene: 7. DNA for the CDR3: TGTGCCAGCAGCCGTGGACTAGCGGGAGCCGTAGATACGCAGTATTTT. Translation gives CASSRGLAGAVDTQYF.

This rearrangement joins TRBV4-1 to TRBJ1-5, with D tentatively TRBD1 (6 bases). The ends were cut back, 2 bases at V and 2 bases at J, with 13 bases in the middle. This CDR3 contains 16 residues. Germline V gene sequence: CDR1 MGHRA, CDR2 YSYEKL. CDR3 nucleotide sequence: TGCGCCAGCAGCCAACTACAGGGATTCGGCAATCAGCCCCAGCATTTT. The encoded protein is CASSQLQGFGNQPQHF.